This T cell receptor (beta chain) was documented in a study of Ad26.COV2.S vaccination and SARS-CoV-2 variants. Study-wide background: Each vaccinee took Ad26.COV2.S intramuscularly, once or twice 56 days apart. Study-wide results and caveats: Vaccinees and placebo recipients showed similar non-spike TCR breadth. Once vaccination had occurred, spike-specific CD8+ and CD4+ T cell responses reportedly showed substantial breadth. Quantification of TCR breadth and depth may have yielded underestimates of total T cell responses.

With regard to this clone: Its target is unknown.

Described treatment: about 20 received Ad26.COV2.S at low or high dose, single or two shots; several received placebo; per-sample allocation not given. The investigators took samples on day 63 after the first vaccine or placebo injection. The method was immunoSEQ multiplex PCR; TCRdb's version includes in-frame clones alone and lacks a portion of them. This sample has some 400,000 clones, with approximately 90% found just once. CDR1 and CDR2 (germline): SGHNT, YYREEE (reference sequence). V was clipped by 0 bases and J by 5 bases, with 5 bases between them. The CDR3 sequence is 13 residues long. The chain has TRBV5-4 and TRBJ2-2; no reliable D call. The sequence was collected from a person aged 18-60 years who received the Ad26.COV2.S COVID-19 vaccine or a placebo. The sequencing here drew on peripheral blood, taken in a trial of Ad26.COV2.S vaccine versus placebo. In DNA form, the CDR3 reads TGTGCCAGCAGCTTGGCGGATACCGGGGAGCTGTTTTTT. Translated, it gives CASSLADTGELFF.